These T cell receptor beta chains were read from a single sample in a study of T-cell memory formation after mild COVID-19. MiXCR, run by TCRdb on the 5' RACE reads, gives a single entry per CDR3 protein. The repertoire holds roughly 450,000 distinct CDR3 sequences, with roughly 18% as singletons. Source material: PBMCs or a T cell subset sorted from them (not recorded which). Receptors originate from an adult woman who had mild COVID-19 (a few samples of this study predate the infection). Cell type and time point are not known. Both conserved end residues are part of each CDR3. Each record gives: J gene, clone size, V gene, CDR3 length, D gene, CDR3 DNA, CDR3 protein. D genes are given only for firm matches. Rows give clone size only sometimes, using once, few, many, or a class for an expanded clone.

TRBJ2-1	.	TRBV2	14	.	TGTGCCAGCAGTGAAGATGCGGCCTACTATGAGCAGTTCTTC	CASSEDAAYYEQFF
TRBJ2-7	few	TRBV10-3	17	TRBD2	TGTGCCATCTCCCCCTCCGAAGCCGGGACTAGCGGCTACGAGCAGTACTTC	CAISPSEAGTSGYEQYF
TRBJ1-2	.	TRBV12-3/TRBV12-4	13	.	TGTGCCAGCTCCTGGGGAGCTAACTATGGCTACACCTTC	CASSWGANYGYTF
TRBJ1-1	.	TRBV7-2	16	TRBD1	TGTGCCAGCAGCCCGCGAATTGACAGGGCCAACAGTGAAGCTTTCTTT	CASSPRIDRANSEAFF
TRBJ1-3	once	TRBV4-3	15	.	TGCGCCAGCAGCCAAGGGAGATTACCTGGAAACACCATATATTTT	CASSQGRLPGNTIYF
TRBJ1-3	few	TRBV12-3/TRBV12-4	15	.	TGTGCCAGCACCCCGTGGGTCCTCTCTGGAAACACCATATATTTT	CASTPWVLSGNTIYF
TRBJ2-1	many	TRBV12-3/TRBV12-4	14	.	TGTGCCAGCAGTTCCAACAACCCCTACAATGAGCAGTTCTTC	CASSSNNPYNEQFF
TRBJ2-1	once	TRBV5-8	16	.	TGTGCCAGCAGCTTCCAGCAGGGACTGGGGCTTGATGAGCAGTTCTTC	CASSFQQGLGLDEQFF
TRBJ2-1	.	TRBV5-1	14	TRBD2	TGCGCCAGCAGAAGTGAAGCGGGGGAGTATGAGCAGTTCTTC	CASRSEAGEYEQFF
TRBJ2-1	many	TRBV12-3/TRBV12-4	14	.	TGTGCCAGCAGTTCCTGGGACGAGAACAATGAGCAGTTCTTC	CASSSWDENNEQFF
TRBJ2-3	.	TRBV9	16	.	TGTGCCAGCACCCACCACCGGGACTCACCCACAGATACGCAGTATTTT	CASTHHRDSPTDTQYF
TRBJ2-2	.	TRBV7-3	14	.	TGTGCCAGCAGCAATATGGGCGGAACCGGGGAGCTGTTTTTT	CASSNMGGTGELFF
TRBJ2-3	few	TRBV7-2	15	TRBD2	TGTGCCAGCAGCTTGACTAGCGGGAGAGTAGATACGCAGTATTTT	CASSLTSGRVDTQYF
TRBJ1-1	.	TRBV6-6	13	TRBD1	TGTGCCAGCAGTGACAACAGGGGCCCCGAAGCTTTCTTT	CASSDNRGPEAFF
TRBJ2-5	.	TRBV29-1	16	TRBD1	TGCAGCGTTGAACCCCCTGGGACAGGATTGGCACGGACCCAGTACTTC	CSVEPPGTGLARTQYF
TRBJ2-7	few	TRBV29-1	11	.	TGCAGCGTTGCGACTTTTTACGAGCAGTACTTC	CSVATFYEQYF
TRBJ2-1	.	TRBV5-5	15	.	TGTGCCAGCAGCTTGTCGGGGGAGACCTACAATGAGCAGTTCTTC	CASSLSGETYNEQFF
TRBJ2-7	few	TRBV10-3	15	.	TGTGCCATCAGTGAGTCAGTAGCGGCGTCCTACGAGCAGTACTTC	CAISESVAASYEQYF
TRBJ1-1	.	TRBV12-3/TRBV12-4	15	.	TGTGCCAGCAGTTTAGCGCAAACTATGAACACTGAAGCTTTCTTT	CASSLAQTMNTEAFF
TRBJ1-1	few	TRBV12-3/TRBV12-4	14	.	TGTGCCAGCAGTTCAACAGGGCCCCCCACTGAAGCTTTCTTT	CASSSTGPPTEAFF
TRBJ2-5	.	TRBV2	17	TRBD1	TGTGCCAGCAGTGAGCGAGGACAGGGGATGTACCAAGAGACCCAGTACTTC	CASSERGQGMYQETQYF
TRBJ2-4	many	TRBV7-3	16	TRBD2	TGTGCCAGCAGCTTGGGCGGGGGTGGTGCCAAAAACATTCAGTACTTC	CASSLGGGGAKNIQYF